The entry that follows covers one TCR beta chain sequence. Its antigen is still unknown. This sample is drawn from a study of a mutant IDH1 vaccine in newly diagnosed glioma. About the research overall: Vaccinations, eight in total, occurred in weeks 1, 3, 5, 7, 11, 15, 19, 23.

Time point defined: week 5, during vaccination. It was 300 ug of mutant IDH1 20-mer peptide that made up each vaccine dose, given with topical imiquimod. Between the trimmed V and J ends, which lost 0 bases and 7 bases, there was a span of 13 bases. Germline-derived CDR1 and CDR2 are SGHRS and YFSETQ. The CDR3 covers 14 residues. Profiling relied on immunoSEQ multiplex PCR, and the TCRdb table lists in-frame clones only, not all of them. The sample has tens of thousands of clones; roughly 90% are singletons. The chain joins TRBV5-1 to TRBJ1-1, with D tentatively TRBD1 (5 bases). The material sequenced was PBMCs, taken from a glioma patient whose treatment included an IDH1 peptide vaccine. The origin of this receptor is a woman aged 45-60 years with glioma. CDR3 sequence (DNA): TGCGCCAGCAGCTTGGGGCAGGGCCGCTATGAAGCTTTCTTT. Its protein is CASSLGQGRYEAFF.